Listed below are T cell receptor beta chains from one sample, sequenced in a study of Ad26.COV2.S vaccination and SARS-CoV-2 variants. The protocol was immunoSEQ multiplex PCR, while the TCRdb copy is restricted to in-frame clones and leaves out a portion. The table records about 280,000 clones, about 87% of them present only once. Material: peripheral blood, obtained in a trial of Ad26.COV2.S vaccine versus placebo. These receptors all stem from a person aged 18-60 years who received the Ad26.COV2.S COVID-19 vaccine or a placebo. Each CDR3 is given with its conserved first and last residue. A D gene is named only where the DNA matches it firmly. Only some rows state a clone size, as once, few, many or a class for expanded clones.

TRBV19	.	.	TRBJ1-1	CASSGRGLNTEAFF	TGTGCCAGTAGTGGTCGGGGCTTGAACACTGAAGCTTTCTTT
TRBV27	.	.	TRBJ1-5	CASSLQGRRSQPQHF	TGTGCCAGCAGTTTACAGGGGCGCAGGAGTCAGCCCCAGCATTTT
TRBV15	.	.	TRBJ2-7	CATSRGGQAQSYEQYF	TGTGCCACCAGCAGAGGGGGTCAGGCTCAGAGCTACGAGCAGTACTTC
TRBV20-1	TRBD1	.	TRBJ1-1	CSASEGTANTEAFF	TGCAGTGCTAGTGAGGGGACAGCAAACACTGAAGCTTTCTTT
TRBV5-1	.	.	TRBJ2-5	CASSLGGGTETQYF	TGCGCCAGCAGCCTGGGTGGAGGGACGGAGACCCAGTACTTC
TRBV15	.	.	TRBJ1-1	CATSRDYIRGEAFF	TGTGCCACCAGCAGAGATTATATTAGGGGTGAAGCTTTCTTT
TRBV30	TRBD1	.	TRBJ2-6	CAWNPRDRGPSGANVLTF	TGTGCCTGGAATCCCCGGGACAGGGGACCCTCTGGGGCCAACGTCCTGACTTTC
TRBV5-1	.	.	TRBJ2-6	CASSPPIITGANVLTF	TGCGCCAGCAGCCCCCCGATTATAACTGGGGCCAACGTCCTGACTTTC
TRBV5-5	.	.	TRBJ2-3	CASSLVTDTQYF	TGTGCCAGCAGCTTGGTCACAGATACGCAGTATTTT
TRBV9	TRBD1	.	TRBJ2-7	CASSPNRGRLYEQYF	TGTGCCAGCAGCCCCAACAGGGGGCGACTTTACGAGCAGTACTTC
TRBV6-2/TRBV6-3	TRBD1	.	TRBJ2-2	CASSWGTGSNTGELFF	TGTGCCAGCAGTTGGGGGACAGGTTCGAACACCGGGGAGCTGTTTTTT
TRBV14	.	.	TRBJ1-2	CASSSPGVTGYGYTF	TGTGCCAGCAGCTCCCCAGGGGTGACGGGCTATGGCTACACCTTC
TRBV19	.	.	TRBJ1-1	CASSMTPAGLSNTEAFF	TGTGCCAGTAGTATGACCCCTGCAGGCCTTTCAAACACTGAAGCTTTCTTT
TRBV12-5	TRBD1	.	TRBJ1-3	CASGFRPPGQSGNTIYF	TGTGCTAGTGGTTTTCGGCCCCCGGGACAGTCTGGAAACACCATATATTTT
TRBV7-6	TRBD1	.	TRBJ2-7	CASSFSRQGSSYEQYF	TGTGCCAGCAGCTTTTCCCGACAGGGGAGTTCCTACGAGCAGTACTTC
TRBV6-5	TRBD1	.	TRBJ1-2	CASRRTGGDYGYTF	TGTGCCAGCAGAAGGACAGGTGGGGACTATGGCTACACCTTC
TRBV5-4	.	.	TRBJ2-7	CASSSPVTGIEQYF	TGTGCCAGCAGCTCGCCCGTGACAGGAATAGAGCAGTACTTC
TRBV3-1/TRBV3-2	.	.	TRBJ1-1	CASSQQLGNTEAFF	TGTGCCAGCAGCCAACAACTTGGGAACACTGAAGCTTTCTTT
TRBV27	.	.	TRBJ2-3	CASSLMGTDTQYF	TGTGCCAGCAGTTTGATGGGGACAGATACGCAGTATTTT
TRBV14	.	.	TRBJ1-1	CASSISRDTEAFF	TGTGCCAGCAGCATATCTAGGGATACTGAAGCTTTCTTT
TRBV28	TRBD2	once	TRBJ2-5	CASSNHGLAGQETQYF	TGTGCCAGCAGTAACCATGGACTAGCGGGGCAAGAGACCCAGTACTTC
TRBV7-8	TRBD1	.	TRBJ2-1	CASSLAGTGVNEQFF	TGTGCCAGCAGCTTAGCCGGGACAGGGGTCAATGAGCAGTTCTTC
TRBV2	TRBD2	.	TRBJ2-3	CASSSREAGFTDTQYF	TGTGCCAGCAGCTCCCGGGAGGCCGGGTTCACAGATACGCAGTATTTT
TRBV5-1	TRBD1	.	TRBJ1-1	CASSLRGPEEAFF	TGCGCCAGCAGCTTAAGGGGGCCGGAGGAAGCTTTCTTT
TRBV15	.	.	TRBJ2-1	CATSRGEDQSPNPYNEQFF	TGTGCCACCAGCAGAGGGGAGGACCAATCCCCGAATCCCTACAATGAGCAGTTCTTC
TRBV11-3	.	few	TRBJ1-1	CASSLTLSAEAFF	TGTGCCAGCAGCTTAACTCTTTCGGCTGAAGCTTTCTTT
TRBV18	.	.	TRBJ2-5	CASSPRRVEETQYF	TGTGCCAGCTCACCACGCAGGGTTGAAGAGACCCAGTACTTC
TRBV11-2	.	.	TRBJ2-7	CASSPQRGGEQYF	TGTGCCAGCAGCCCCCAGAGGGGGGGGGAGCAGTACTTC
TRBV19	.	.	TRBJ1-5	CASSIEGLGGNQPQHF	TGTGCCAGTAGTATTGAAGGCTTGGGGGGCAATCAGCCCCAGCATTTT
TRBV12-3/TRBV12-4	.	once	TRBJ1-2	CASARGYGYTF	TGTGCCAGCGCGAGGGGCTATGGCTACACCTTC
TRBV6-6	TRBD1	.	TRBJ1-4	CASSDSGTGFEKLFF	TGTGCCAGCAGTGATTCCGGGACAGGGTTTGAAAAACTGTTTTTT
TRBV7-2	TRBD2	.	TRBJ2-7	CASSLVGLAGANYEQYF	TGTGCCAGCAGCTTAGTGGGTTTAGCGGGGGCAAACTACGAGCAGTACTTC
TRBV3-1/TRBV3-2	TRBD1	.	TRBJ1-1	CASSGTAGTEAFF	TGTGCCAGCAGCGGGACAGCGGGGACTGAAGCTTTCTTT
TRBV2	TRBD1	.	TRBJ1-2	CASSRSGGQYGYTF	TGTGCCAGCAGCCGAAGCGGGGGACAGTATGGCTACACCTTC
TRBV7-8	.	.	TRBJ1-2	CASSQASDLNF	TGTGCCAGCAGCCAGGCCAGCGACCTCAACTTC
TRBV9	.	.	TRBJ1-2	CASSVWQDSYGYTF	TGTGCCAGCAGCGTATGGCAGGACAGCTATGGCTACACCTTC
TRBV5-5	.	.	TRBJ2-3	CASSLAGTDTQYF	TGTGCCAGCAGCTTGGCCGGTACAGATACGCAGTATTTT
TRBV19	.	.	TRBJ1-2	CASHTPGWPLYGYTF	TGTGCCAGCCACACTCCAGGGTGGCCCCTCTATGGCTACACCTTC
TRBV6-1	.	.	TRBJ1-4	CASSEIYSPDEKLFF	TGTGCCAGCAGTGAAATATACAGTCCCGATGAAAAACTGTTTTTT
TRBV16	.	.	TRBJ2-7	CASSQVVWGAPYEQYF	TGTGCCAGCAGCCAAGTGGTTTGGGGGGCCCCTTACGAGCAGTACTTC
TRBV30	TRBD2	.	TRBJ2-3	CAWSGLGGGGPPDTQYF	TGTGCCTGGAGTGGACTTGGCGGGGGAGGGCCACCAGATACGCAGTATTTT
TRBV21-1	.	.	TRBJ1-2	CADIGGIPGHGYTF	TGTGCCGACATCGGGGGGATCCCCGGTCATGGCTACACCTTC
TRBV7-9	TRBD1	.	TRBJ1-1	CASSLVTGDTEAFF	TGTGCCAGCAGCTTAGTAACAGGGGACACTGAAGCTTTCTTT
TRBV5-1	.	.	TRBJ2-1	CASSTGPERNEQFF	TGCGCCAGCAGCACGGGCCCCGAAAGGAATGAGCAGTTCTTC
TRBV5-1	TRBD2	.	TRBJ2-3	CASSSGLAVATDTQYF	TGCGCCAGCAGCTCGGGACTAGCGGTAGCTACAGATACGCAGTATTTT
TRBV11-2	.	.	TRBJ2-7	CASSLDEQYF	TGTGCCAGCAGCTTAGACGAGCAGTACTTC